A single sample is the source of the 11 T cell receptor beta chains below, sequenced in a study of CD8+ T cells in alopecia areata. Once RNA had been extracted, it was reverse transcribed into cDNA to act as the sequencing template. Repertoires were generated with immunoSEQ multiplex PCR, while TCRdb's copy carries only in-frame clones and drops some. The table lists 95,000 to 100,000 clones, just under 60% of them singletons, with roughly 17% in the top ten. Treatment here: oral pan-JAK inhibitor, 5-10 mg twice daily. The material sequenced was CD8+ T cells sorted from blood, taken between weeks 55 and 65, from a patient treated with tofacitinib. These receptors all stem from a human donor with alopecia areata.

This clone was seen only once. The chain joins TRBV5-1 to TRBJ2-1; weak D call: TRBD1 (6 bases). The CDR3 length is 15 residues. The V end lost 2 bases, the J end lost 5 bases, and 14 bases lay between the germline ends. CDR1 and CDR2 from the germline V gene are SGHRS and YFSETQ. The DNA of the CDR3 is TGCGCCAGCAGCTTCTTTCCAGGGGTGGACAATGAGCAGTTCTTC. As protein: CASSFFPGVDNEQFF. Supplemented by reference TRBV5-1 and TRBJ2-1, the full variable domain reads KAGVTQTPRYLIKTRGQQVTLSCSPISGHRSVSWYQQTPGQGLQFLFEYFSETQRNKGNFPGRFSGRQFSNSRSEMNVSTLELGDSALYLCASSFFPGVDNEQFFGPGTRLTVL.

The CDR3 spells CASSTQRGGSEAFF. CDR3 sequence (DNA): TGTGCCAGCAGCACCCAGAGGGGAGGGTCTGAAGCTTTCTTT. J is TRBJ1-1 and V is TRBV7-9, with a weak D call TRBD1 (5 bases). Germline V gene lookup returns CDR1 SEHNR and CDR2 FQNEAQ (reference sequence). The CDR3 consists of 14 residues. With 5 bases removed from V and 6 bases from J, the gap between germline ends came to 16 bases. The complete variable domain, with remaining parts taken from reference TRBV7-9 and TRBJ1-1, reads DTGVSQNPRHKITKRGQNVTFRCDPISEHNRLYWYRQTLGQGPEFLTYFQNEAQLEKSRLLSDRFSAERPKGSFSTLEIQRTEQGDSAMYLCASSTQRGGSEAFFGQGTRLTVV.

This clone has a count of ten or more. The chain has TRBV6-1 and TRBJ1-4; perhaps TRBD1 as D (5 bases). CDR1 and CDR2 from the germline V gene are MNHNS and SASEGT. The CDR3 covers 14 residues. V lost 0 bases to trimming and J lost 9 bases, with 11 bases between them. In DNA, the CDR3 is TGTGCCAGCAGTGAAGCATCCGACAGTCAAAAACTGTTTTTT. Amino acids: CASSEASDSQKLFF.

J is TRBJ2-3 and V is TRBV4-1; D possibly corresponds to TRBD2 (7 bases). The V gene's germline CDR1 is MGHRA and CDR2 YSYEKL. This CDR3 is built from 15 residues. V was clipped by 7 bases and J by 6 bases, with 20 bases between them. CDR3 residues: CASTSSAGAADTQYF. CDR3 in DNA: TGCGCCAGCACCTCAAGTGCGGGGGCCGCGGATACGCAGTATTTT.

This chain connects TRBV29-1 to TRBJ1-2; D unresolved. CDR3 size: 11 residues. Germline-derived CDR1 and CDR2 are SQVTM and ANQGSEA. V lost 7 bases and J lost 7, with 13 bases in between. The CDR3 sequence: CSAPSKGGYTF. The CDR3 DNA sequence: TGCAGCGCCCCATCCAAGGGTGGCTACACCTTC.

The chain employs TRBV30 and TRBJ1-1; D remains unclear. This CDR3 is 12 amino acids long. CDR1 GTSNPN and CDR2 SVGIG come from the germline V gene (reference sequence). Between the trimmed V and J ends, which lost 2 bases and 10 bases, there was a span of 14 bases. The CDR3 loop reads CAWSWVEGLAFF. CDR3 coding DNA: TGTGCCTGGAGTTGGGTGGAGGGCTTAGCTTTCTTT.

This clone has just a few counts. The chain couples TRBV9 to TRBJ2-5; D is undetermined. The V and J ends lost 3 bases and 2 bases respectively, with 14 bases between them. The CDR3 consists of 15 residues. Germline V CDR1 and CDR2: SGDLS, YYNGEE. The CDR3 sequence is CASSERVARQETQYF. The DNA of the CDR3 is TGTGCCAGCAGCGAAAGGGTGGCGAGGCAAGAGACCCAGTACTTC. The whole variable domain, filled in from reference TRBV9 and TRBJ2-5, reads DSGVTQTPKHLITATGQRVTLRCSPRSGDLSVYWYQQSLDQGLQFLIQYYNGEERAKGNILERFSAQQFPDLHSELNLSSLELGDSALYFCASSERVARQETQYFGPGTRLLVL.

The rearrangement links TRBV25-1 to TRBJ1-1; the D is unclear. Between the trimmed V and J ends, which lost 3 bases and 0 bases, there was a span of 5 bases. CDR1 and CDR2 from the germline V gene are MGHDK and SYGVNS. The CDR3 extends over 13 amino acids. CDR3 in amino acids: CASSESLNTEAFF. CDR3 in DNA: TGTGCCAGCAGTGAGAGCCTGAACACTGAAGCTTTCTTT.

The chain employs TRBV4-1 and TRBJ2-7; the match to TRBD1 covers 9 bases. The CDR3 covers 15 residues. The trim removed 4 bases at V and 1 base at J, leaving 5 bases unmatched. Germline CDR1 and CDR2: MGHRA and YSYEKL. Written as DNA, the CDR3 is TGCGCCAGCAGCCGCCAGACAGGGGGGTCCTACGAGCAGTACTTC. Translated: CASSRQTGGSYEQYF.

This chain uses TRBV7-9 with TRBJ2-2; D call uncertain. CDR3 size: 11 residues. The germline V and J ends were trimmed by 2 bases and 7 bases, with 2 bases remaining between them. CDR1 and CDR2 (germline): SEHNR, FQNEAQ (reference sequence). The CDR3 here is CASSLIGELFF. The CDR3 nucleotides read TGTGCCAGCAGCTTAATCGGGGAGCTGTTTTTT.

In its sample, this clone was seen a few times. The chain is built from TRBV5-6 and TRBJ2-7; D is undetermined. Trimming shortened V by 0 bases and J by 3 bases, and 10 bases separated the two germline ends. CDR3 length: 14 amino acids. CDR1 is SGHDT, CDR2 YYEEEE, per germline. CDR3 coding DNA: TGTGCCAGCAGCTTGGGAGGCTATTACTACGAGCAGTACTTC. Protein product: CASSLGGYYYEQYF.